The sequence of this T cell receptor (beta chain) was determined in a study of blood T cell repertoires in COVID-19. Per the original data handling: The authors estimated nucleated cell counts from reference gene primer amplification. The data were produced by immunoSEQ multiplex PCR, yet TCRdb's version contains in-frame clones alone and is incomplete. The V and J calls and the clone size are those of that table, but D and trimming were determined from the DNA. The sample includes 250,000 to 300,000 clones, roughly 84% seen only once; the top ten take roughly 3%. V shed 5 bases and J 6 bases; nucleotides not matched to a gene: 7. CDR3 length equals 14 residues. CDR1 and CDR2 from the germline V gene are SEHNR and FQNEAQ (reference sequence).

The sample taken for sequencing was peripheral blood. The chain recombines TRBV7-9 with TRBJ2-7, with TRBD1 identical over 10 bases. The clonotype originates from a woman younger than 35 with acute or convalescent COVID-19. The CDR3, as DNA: TGTGCCAGCAGCGTTGACAGGGGGCGCGCCGAGCAGTACTTC. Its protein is CASSVDRGRAEQYF.